Given below is one T cell receptor beta chain in context. Measured with immunoSEQ multiplex PCR; TCRdb has only the in-frame clones, and not every one. The sample records 2.3 million or so clones, more than 85% being singletons. The data originate from a study of shared clonotypes between healthy human individuals. The CDR3 runs 16 residues. V was pared by 1 base and J by 4 bases, with 6 bases of the junction left unmatched. Germline CDR1 is SGHVS and CDR2 is FQNEAQ. The chain joins TRBV7-8 to TRBJ1-3; 8 nucleotides line up with TRBD1. This receptor was taken from a young man in good health. Some clones in this sample may be carry-over from other donors' samples. Sequenced material: naive CD4+ T cells from PBMCs. Regarding subset: CD45RA+ positively selected. CDR3 amino acids: CASSLDQGASGNTIYF. CDR3 nucleotide sequence: TGTGCCAGCAGCTTAGATCAGGGGGCGAGCGGAAACACCATATATTTT.